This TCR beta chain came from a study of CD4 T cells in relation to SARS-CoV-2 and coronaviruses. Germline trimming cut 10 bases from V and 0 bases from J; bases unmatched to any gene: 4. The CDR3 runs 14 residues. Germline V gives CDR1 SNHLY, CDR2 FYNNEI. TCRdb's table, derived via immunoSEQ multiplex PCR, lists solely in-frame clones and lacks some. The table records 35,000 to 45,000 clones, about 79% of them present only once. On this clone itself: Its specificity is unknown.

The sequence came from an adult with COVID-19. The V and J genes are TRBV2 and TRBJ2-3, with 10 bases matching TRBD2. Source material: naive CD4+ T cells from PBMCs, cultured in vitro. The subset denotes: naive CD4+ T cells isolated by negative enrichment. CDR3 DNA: TGTGCCAACGGACTAGCGGCTAGCACAGATACGCAGTATTTT. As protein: CANGLAASTDTQYF.